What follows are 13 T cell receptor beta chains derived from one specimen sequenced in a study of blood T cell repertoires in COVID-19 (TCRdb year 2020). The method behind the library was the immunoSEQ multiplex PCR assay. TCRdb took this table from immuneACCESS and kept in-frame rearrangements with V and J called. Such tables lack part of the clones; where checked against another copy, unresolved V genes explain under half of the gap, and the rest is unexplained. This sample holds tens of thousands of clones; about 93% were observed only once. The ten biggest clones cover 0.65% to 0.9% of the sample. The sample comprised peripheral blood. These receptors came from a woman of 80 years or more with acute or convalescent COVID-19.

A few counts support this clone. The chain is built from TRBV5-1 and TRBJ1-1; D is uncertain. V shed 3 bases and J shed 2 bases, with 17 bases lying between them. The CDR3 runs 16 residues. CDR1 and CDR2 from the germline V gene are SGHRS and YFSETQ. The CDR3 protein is CASSYAINRRNTEAFF. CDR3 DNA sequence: TGCGCCAGCAGCTACGCGATCAACCGAAGAAACACTGAAGCTTTCTTT.

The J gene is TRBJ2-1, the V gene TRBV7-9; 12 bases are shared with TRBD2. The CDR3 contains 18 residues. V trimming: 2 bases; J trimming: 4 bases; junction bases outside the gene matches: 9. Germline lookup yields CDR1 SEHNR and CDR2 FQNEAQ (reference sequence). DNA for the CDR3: TGTGCCAGCAGCTTACCTCCGAGACTAGCGGGAGCTTACAATGAGCAGTTCTTC. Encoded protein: CASSLPPRLAGAYNEQFF.

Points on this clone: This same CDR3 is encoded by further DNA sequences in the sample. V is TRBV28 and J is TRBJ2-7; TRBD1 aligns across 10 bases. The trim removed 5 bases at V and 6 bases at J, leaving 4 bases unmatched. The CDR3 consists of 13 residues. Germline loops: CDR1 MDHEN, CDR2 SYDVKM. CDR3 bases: TGTGCCAGCAGTCTAAGGACAGGGGGCGAGCAGTACTTC. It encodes CASSLRTGGEQYF.

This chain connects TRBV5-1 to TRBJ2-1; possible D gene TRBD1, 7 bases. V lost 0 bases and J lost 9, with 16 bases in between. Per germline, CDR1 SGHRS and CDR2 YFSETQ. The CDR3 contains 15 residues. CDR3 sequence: CASSLGRGLGGEQFF. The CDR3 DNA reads TGCGCCAGCAGCTTGGGGAGGGGGCTGGGAGGTGAGCAGTTCTTC.

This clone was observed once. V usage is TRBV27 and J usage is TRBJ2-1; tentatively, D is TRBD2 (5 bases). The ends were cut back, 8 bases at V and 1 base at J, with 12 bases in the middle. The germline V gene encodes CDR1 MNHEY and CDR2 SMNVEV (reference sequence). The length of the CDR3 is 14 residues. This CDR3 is CASSRTGSYNEQFF. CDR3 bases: TGTGCCAGCTCCCGGACTGGATCCTACAATGAGCAGTTCTTC.

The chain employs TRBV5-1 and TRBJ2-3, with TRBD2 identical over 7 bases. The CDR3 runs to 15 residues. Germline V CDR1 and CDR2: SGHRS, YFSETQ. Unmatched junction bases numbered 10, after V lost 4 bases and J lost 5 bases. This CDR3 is CASSPGEGRGDTQYF. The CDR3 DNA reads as TGCGCCAGCAGCCCCGGGGAGGGCCGAGGAGATACGCAGTATTTT.

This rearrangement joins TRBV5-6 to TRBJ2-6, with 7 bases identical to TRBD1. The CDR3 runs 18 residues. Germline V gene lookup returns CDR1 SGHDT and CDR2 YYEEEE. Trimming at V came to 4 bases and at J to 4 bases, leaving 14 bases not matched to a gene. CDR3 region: CASSPDSRTGIGANVLTF. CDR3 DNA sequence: TGTGCCAGCAGCCCTGATTCCCGGACAGGAATCGGGGCCAACGTCCTGACTTTC.

CDR3: CASSLGQASYEQYF. CDR3 sequence (DNA): TGTGCCAGCAGCTTAGGACAGGCAAGCTACGAGCAGTACTTC. The J gene is TRBJ2-7, the V gene TRBV7-9, with D possibly TRBD1 on 6 matching bases. Germline V gene sequence: CDR1 SEHNR, CDR2 FQNEAQ (reference sequence). V lost 1 base and J lost 3, with 10 bases in between. This CDR3 has 14 residues.

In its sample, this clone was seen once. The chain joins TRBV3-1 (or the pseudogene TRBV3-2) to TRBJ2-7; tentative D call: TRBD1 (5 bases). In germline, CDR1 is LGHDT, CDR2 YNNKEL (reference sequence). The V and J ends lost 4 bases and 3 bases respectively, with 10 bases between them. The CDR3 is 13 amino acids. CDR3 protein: CASSRRTNYEQYF. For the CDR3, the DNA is TGTGCCAGCAGCCGCAGGACAAACTACGAGCAGTACTTC.

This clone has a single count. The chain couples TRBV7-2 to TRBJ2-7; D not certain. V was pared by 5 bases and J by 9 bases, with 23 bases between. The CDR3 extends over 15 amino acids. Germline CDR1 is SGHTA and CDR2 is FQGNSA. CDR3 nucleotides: TGTGCCAGCAGCCCCGACATTGCCTCTTCATCCGGGCAGTACTTC. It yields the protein CASSPDIASSSGQYF.

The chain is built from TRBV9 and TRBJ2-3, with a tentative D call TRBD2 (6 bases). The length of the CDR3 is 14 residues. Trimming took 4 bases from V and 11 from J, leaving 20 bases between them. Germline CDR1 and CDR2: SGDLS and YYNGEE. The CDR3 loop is CASSPRSSDAQQYF. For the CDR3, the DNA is TGTGCCAGCAGCCCCCGATCTAGCGATGCCCAGCAGTATTTT.

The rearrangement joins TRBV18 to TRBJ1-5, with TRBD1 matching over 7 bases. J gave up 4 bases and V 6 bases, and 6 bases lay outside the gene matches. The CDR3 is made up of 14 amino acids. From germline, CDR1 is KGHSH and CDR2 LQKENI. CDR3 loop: CASSKDRSNQPQHF. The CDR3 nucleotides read TGTGCCAGCTCTAAGGACAGGAGTAATCAGCCCCAGCATTTT.

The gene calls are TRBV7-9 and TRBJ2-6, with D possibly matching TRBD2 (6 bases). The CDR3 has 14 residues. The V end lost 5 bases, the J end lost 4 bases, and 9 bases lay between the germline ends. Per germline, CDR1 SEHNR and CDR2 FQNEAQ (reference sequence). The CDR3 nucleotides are TGTGCCAGCAGCCCTCGGGAGGGGGCCAACGTCCTGACTTTC. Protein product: CASSPREGANVLTF.